This TCR beta chain was obtained from a study of vaccination effects on CD4 cells after COVID-19. To note about this clone: Its antigen is not identified.

With 0 bases removed from V and 4 bases from J, the gap between germline ends came to 9 bases. Germline CDR1 reads SGHRS; CDR2 reads YFSETQ. CDR3 length equals 14 residues. Assay used: immunoSEQ multiplex PCR; TCRdb lists only in-frame clones, some missing. In the table there are about 15,000 clones, about 74% of which are singletons. Overall study findings and caveats: Few convalescent patients were studied, and early post-infection samples were lacking.

Viral peptide pools were used in the ViraFEST assay to expand antigen-specific CD4+ T cells, and sequencing came afterward. After more than 9 days in culture, the CD4+ T cells were isolated. BNT162b2 vaccine or mRNA-1273 vaccine was given to participants in two doses. Here the sequenced sample was CD4+ T cells from PBMCs cultured with HCoV-NL63 spike peptides, taken after COVID-19 vaccination. The chain carries TRBV5-1 and TRBJ2-3; D gene ambiguous. The clonotype originates from a human donor who received a COVID-19 vaccine. The CDR3 bases are TGCGCCAGCAGCTTGGATAAACCGGCAGATACGCAGTATTTT. Protein sequence: CASSLDKPADTQYF.